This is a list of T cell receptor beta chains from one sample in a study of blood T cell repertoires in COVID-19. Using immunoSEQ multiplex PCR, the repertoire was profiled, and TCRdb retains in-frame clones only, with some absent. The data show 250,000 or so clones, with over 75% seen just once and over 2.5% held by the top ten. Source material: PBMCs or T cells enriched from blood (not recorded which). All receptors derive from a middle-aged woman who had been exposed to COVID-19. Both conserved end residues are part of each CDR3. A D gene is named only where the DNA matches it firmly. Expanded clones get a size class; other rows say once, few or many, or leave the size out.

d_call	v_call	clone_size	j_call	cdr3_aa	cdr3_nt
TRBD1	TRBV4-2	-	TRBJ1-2	CASSQDVRDRNNYGYTF	TGTGCCAGCAGCCAAGATGTCCGGGACAGAAATAACTATGGCTACACCTTC
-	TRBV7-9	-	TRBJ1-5	CASSLAQYNQPQHF	TGTGCCAGCAGCTTAGCACAGTATAATCAGCCCCAGCATTTT
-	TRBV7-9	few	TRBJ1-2	CASSVQGPYGYTF	TGTGCCAGCAGCGTCCAGGGGCCCTATGGCTACACCTTC
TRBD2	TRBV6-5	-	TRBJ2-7	CASRYSGGYEQYF	TGTGCCAGTCGCTATAGCGGGGGCTACGAGCAGTACTTC
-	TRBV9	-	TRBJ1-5	CASTGRRGGRPQHF	TGTGCCAGCACTGGCCGAAGGGGAGGTCGGCCCCAGCATTTT
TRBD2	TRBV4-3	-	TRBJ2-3	CASSQVTSGGPSTDTQYF	TGCGCCAGCAGCCAAGTCACTAGCGGGGGCCCCAGCACAGATACGCAGTATTTT
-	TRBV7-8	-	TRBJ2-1	CASSLESGGPLDEQFF	TGTGCCAGCAGCTTAGAGTCAGGGGGGCCTCTAGATGAGCAGTTCTTC
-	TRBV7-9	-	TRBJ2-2	CASSPTRQSYTGELFF	TGTGCCAGCAGCCCAACGAGACAAAGTTACACCGGGGAGCTGTTTTTT
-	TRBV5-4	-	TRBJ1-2	CASSLLLSNYGYTF	TGTGCCAGCAGCTTGTTACTGTCTAACTATGGCTACACCTTC
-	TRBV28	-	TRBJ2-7	CASSLGLPYEQYF	TGTGCCAGCAGTTTAGGGCTACCTTACGAGCAGTACTTC
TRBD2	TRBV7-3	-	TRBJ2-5	CASSLKGRLLAGWETQYF	TGTGCCAGCAGCTTAAAAGGCCGGTTACTAGCGGGGTGGGAGACCCAGTACTTC
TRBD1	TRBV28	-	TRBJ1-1	CASSLSGGLNTEAFF	TGTGCCAGCAGTTTATCAGGGGGCCTAAACACTGAAGCTTTCTTT
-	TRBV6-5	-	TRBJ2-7	CASSYGAGTEQYF	TGTGCCAGCAGTTACGGGGCAGGTACCGAGCAGTACTTC
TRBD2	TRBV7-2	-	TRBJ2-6	CASSSQGGGMGAGANVLTF	TGTGCCAGCAGCTCACAAGGCGGGGGTATGGGTGCTGGGGCCAACGTCCTGACTTTC
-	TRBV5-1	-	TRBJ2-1	CASSPYRVSYNEQFF	TGCGCCAGCAGCCCCTACAGGGTATCCTACAATGAGCAGTTCTTC
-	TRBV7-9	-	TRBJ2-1	CASSLVIEYLNEQFF	TGTGCCAGCAGCTTGGTCATAGAGTATCTCAATGAGCAGTTCTTC
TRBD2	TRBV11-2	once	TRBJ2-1	CASRPLAGVGNEQFF	TGTGCCAGCAGACCTTTAGCGGGAGTAGGTAATGAGCAGTTCTTC
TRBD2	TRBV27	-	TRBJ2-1	CASSSPTSDFGYEQFF	TGTGCCAGCAGCTCTCCTACTAGCGACTTTGGGTATGAGCAGTTCTTC
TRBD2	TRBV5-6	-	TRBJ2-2	CASSLGLAGGGSGELFF	TGTGCCAGCAGCTTGGGGCTAGCGGGAGGTGGATCCGGGGAGCTGTTTTTT
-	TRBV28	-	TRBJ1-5	CASSLAGRPQHF	TGTGCCAGCAGTTTAGCAGGCCGTCCCCAGCATTTT
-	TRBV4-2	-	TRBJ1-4	CASSSSEMEEKLFF	TGTGCCAGCAGCTCCAGCGAAATGGAGGAAAAACTGTTTTTT
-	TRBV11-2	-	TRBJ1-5	CASSLDRASQPQHF	TGTGCCAGCAGCTTAGACAGGGCAAGTCAGCCCCAGCATTTT
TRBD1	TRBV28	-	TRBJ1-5	CASSPGGSGFNQPQHF	TGTGCCAGCAGCCCAGGGGGCTCAGGGTTCAATCAGCCCCAGCATTTT
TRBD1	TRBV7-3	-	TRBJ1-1	CASSSVTGTGVNEAFF	TGTGCCAGCAGCTCAGTCACTGGGACAGGGGTGAATGAAGCTTTCTTT
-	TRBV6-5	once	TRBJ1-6	CASSPAVANNSPLHF	TGTGCCAGCAGTCCTGCGGTGGCAAATAATTCACCCCTCCACTTT
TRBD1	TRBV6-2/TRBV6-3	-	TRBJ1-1	CASSSRTGGANTEAFF	TGTGCCAGCAGTTCTCGTACAGGGGGTGCGAACACTGAAGCTTTCTTT
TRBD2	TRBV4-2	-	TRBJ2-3	CASSPHKTSGDSTDTQYF	TGTGCCAGCAGCCCGCATAAGACTAGCGGGGATAGCACAGATACGCAGTATTTT
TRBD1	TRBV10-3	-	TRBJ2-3	CAISDAGQGTDTQYF	TGTGCCATCAGTGATGCGGGACAGGGAACAGATACGCAGTATTTT
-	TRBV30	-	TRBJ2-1	CAWGRWGVYNEQFF	TGTGCCTGGGGAAGGTGGGGGGTCTACAATGAGCAGTTCTTC
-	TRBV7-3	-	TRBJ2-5	CASSLGRGGETQYF	TGTGCCAGCAGCTTGGGCCGGGGTGGCGAGACCCAGTACTTC
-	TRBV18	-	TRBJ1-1	CASSPGGDTEAFF	TGTGCCAGCTCACCAGGGGGGGACACTGAAGCTTTCTTT